One sample yielded the 23 T cell receptor beta chains listed below, sequenced in a study of a mutant IDH1 vaccine in newly diagnosed glioma. Profiled with immunoSEQ multiplex PCR; TCRdb holds only in-frame clones, not every one. The sample has tens of thousands of clones; about three quarters are singletons. Noted time point: week 11, during vaccination. Vaccination used 300 ug of mutant IDH1 20-mer peptide per dose, with topical imiquimod. Their antigen targets remain unknown. Sample: peripheral blood mononuclear cells (PBMCs), taken from a glioma patient whose treatment included an IDH1 peptide vaccine. The receptors here all came from a man younger than 35 with glioma. Some clones in this sample may be carry-over from other donors' samples.

The V gene is TRBV6-5, the J gene TRBJ2-5; D gene unclear. Germline V gene lookup returns CDR1 MNHEY and CDR2 SVGAGI. The V end was cut by 6 bases, the J end by 9 bases, with 11 bases between. The CDR3 totals 11 residues. The CDR3 spells CASSAPPSQYF. The CDR3 DNA reads as TGTGCCAGCAGCGCCCCACCTTCCCAGTACTTC.

The V call is TRBV27, the J call TRBJ2-6; the D gene is possibly TRBD1 (7 bases). The V gene's germline CDR1 is MNHEY and CDR2 SMNVEV (reference sequence). Between the trimmed V and J ends, which lost 5 bases and 1 base, there was a span of 12 bases. The CDR3 has 16 residues. This chain's CDR3 is CASSTTGTSGANVLTF. The DNA of the CDR3 is TGTGCCAGCAGTACGACAGGGACTTCTGGGGCCAACGTCCTGACTTTC.

V and J are TRBV5-1 and TRBJ2-1; D remains ambiguous. Trimming removed 0 bases from V and 0 bases from J, with 7 bases in between. The CDR3 loop spans 15 amino acids. In germline, CDR1 is SGHRS, CDR2 YFSETQ. CDR3 DNA sequence: TGCGCCAGCAGCTTGGAGGTTAGCTCCTACAATGAGCAGTTCTTC. Translation: CASSLEVSSYNEQFF.

This rearrangement joins TRBV4-1 to TRBJ2-6; D possibly corresponds to TRBD1 (5 bases). The germline V and J ends were trimmed by 4 bases and 3 bases, with 13 bases remaining between them. CDR3 length equals 16 residues. The V gene's germline CDR1 is MGHRA and CDR2 YSYEKL. The CDR3 region has the DNA TGCGCCAGCAGCCCAGGGTGGGGCGTTGGGGCCAACGTCCTGACTTTC. It yields the protein CASSPGWGVGANVLTF.

V and J are TRBV29-1 and TRBJ1-2; D not certain. The CDR3 spans 14 residues. Trimming pared 5 bases from V and 2 bases from J, leaving 15 bases between. Germline V gene lookup returns CDR1 SQVTM and CDR2 ANQGSEA. The CDR3 coding sequence is TGCAGCGTTAGTATTACGTCGTGGAACTATGGCTACACCTTC. Amino acid sequence: CSVSITSWNYGYTF.

Here the CDR3 DNA reads TGCGCCAGCAGCTTGGGGGACAGTAGCACAGATACGCAGTATTTT. It translates to CASSLGDSSTDTQYF. The chain couples TRBV5-1 to TRBJ2-3, with 7 bases fitting TRBD1. The CDR3 consists of 15 residues. The germline CDR1 and CDR2 sequences are SGHRS and YFSETQ. The junction had 1 base not matched to a gene; V was cut back by 0 bases and J by 0 bases.

V usage is TRBV7-9 and J usage is TRBJ1-2; no definite D call. This CDR3 region has 11 residues. V was shortened by 5 bases and J by 8 bases, with 9 bases between the two germline ends. From germline, CDR1 is SEHNR and CDR2 FQNEAQ (reference sequence). CDR3 DNA sequence: TGTGCCAGCAGCCCAGGACGGGGCTACACCTTC. Amino acids: CASSPGRGYTF.

In its sample, this clone was seen a few times. The chain is built from TRBV19 and TRBJ1-2; D not certain. Trimming left V 5 bases short and J 8 bases short, with 18 bases between. This CDR3 spans 14 amino acids. Germline CDR1 LNHDA, CDR2 SQIVND (reference sequence). CDR3 sequence: CASSLSGVSGGYTF. The DNA of the CDR3 is TGTGCCAGTAGTCTCTCAGGCGTTTCGGGGGGCTACACCTTC.

This chain uses TRBV19 with TRBJ2-7; D unclear. The V gene lost 3 bases and the J gene lost 1 base, with 10 bases spanning the gap. Per the germline V gene, CDR1 is LNHDA and CDR2 is SQIVND (reference sequence). The CDR3 contains 14 residues. CDR3: CASSISGLSYEQYF. For the CDR3, the DNA is TGTGCCAGTAGTATTAGTGGGCTATCCTACGAGCAGTACTTC.

The chain has TRBV18 and TRBJ1-4; a possible D gene is TRBD1 (6 bases). Trimming took off 3 bases at V and 7 bases at J, with 18 bases between the two ends. Looked up from germline, CDR1 is KGHSH and CDR2 is LQKENI. This CDR3 has 16 amino acids. The CDR3 protein is CASSPSTGSGFEKLFF. Here the CDR3 DNA reads TGTGCCAGCTCACCTTCAACAGGGTCGGGATTTGAAAAACTGTTTTTT.

The rearrangement links TRBV21-1 to TRBJ2-7; no DNA check was done on the table's D call, TRBD1. TRBV21-1 is noted as a pseudogene. The CDR3 runs to 13 residues. The CDR3 nucleotides read TGTGCCAGCAGCAAACGCAGGGCCTACGAGCAGTACTTC. Translation: CASSKRRAYEQYF.

This clone occurred once. V gene TRBV6-6 combines with J gene TRBJ2-7; D is undetermined. The V end lost 0 bases, the J end lost 7 bases, and 4 bases lay between the germline ends. The CDR3 sequence is 11 residues long. The germline V gene encodes CDR1 MNHNY and CDR2 SVGAGI (reference sequence). As DNA, the CDR3 is TGTGCCAGCAGTTACTCTCTGGAGCAGTACTTC. It is translated as CASSYSLEQYF.

V gene TRBV19 combines with J gene TRBJ1-5; unclear D gene. V lost 4 bases and J 2 bases, leaving 12 bases between the germline ends. The CDR3 spans 15 residues. Germline values: CDR1 LNHDA, CDR2 SQIVND (reference sequence). The CDR3 DNA reads as TGTGCCAGTAGTACACCCAGGCGAGGCAATCAGCCCCAGCATTTT. Encoded protein: CASSTPRRGNQPQHF.

This clone was found a few times. The gene calls are TRBV19 and TRBJ1-1; a weak D match, TRBD1 (5 bases). The V and J ends lost 3 bases and 1 base respectively, with 12 bases between them. The germline V gene has CDR1 LNHDA and CDR2 SQIVND (reference sequence). This CDR3 comprises 15 residues. The CDR3 DNA is TGTGCCAGTAGTATGCCTGGAGGGGCGAACACTGAAGCTTTCTTT. It yields the protein CASSMPGGANTEAFF.

This clone came up a few times. V usage is TRBV7-9 and J usage is TRBJ1-1, with no clear D. Germline values: CDR1 SEHNR, CDR2 FQNEAQ (reference sequence). Trimming removed 0 bases at V and 1 base at J, with 6 bases between. The CDR3 loop spans 14 amino acids. In DNA form, the CDR3 reads TGTGCCAGCAGCTTAGCGGTTGGGAACACTGAAGCTTTCTTT. Translated: CASSLAVGNTEAFF.

J is TRBJ1-2 and V is TRBV30, with D perhaps TRBD1 (5 bases). Germline CDR1 and CDR2: GTSNPN and SVGIG (reference sequence). Trimming removed 0 bases at V and 5 bases at J, with 10 bases between. CDR3 length: 13 amino acids. For the CDR3, the DNA is TGTGCCTGGAGTGTACGACAGTTATATGGCTACACCTTC. As protein: CAWSVRQLYGYTF.

This clone occurred a few times. An end of the junction differs from the germline gene, which may be a read error. CDR3 in DNA: TGTGCCAGCAGCTTAGGTGGAGAATTT. Translating gives CASSLGGEF. The V gene is TRBV7-9, the J gene TRBJ2-3; D gene unclear. CDR3 length: 9 residues. Germline loops: CDR1 SEHNR, CDR2 FQNEAQ (reference sequence).

The chain links TRBV27 to TRBJ2-1, with TRBD1 matching over 8 bases. Germline-derived CDR1 and CDR2 are MNHEY and SMNVEV (reference sequence). The V and J ends lost 0 bases and 12 bases, in that order; junction bases with no gene match: 10. CDR3 length equals 15 residues. DNA for the CDR3: TGTGCCAGCAGTTTATCGAGACAGGGGTGGAAGGTGCAGTTCTTC. Its translation: CASSLSRQGWKVQFF.

V is TRBV7-6 and J is TRBJ1-2, with D unresolved. This CDR3 spans 13 amino acids. From germline, CDR1 is SGHVS and CDR2 FNYEAQ. V lost 5 bases and J 1 base, leaving 8 bases between the germline ends. The CDR3, as DNA: TGTGCCAGCAGCGCCAATTTTAACTATGGCTACACCTTC. Protein sequence: CASSANFNYGYTF.

In this sample, this clone turned up a few times. The CDR3: CASSLPDWRSNTGELFF. CDR3 in DNA: TGTGCCAGCAGCTTGCCGGACTGGCGATCGAACACCGGGGAGCTGTTTTTT. This chain links TRBV7-8 with TRBJ2-2; D is perhaps TRBD2 (5 bases). The CDR3 length is 17 residues. V lost 3 bases and J lost 0, with 14 bases in between. The germline V gene encodes CDR1 SGHVS and CDR2 FQNEAQ.

In this sample, this clone turned up a few times. The chain is built from TRBV7-6 and TRBJ2-1; D is uncertain. Germline lookup yields CDR1 SGHVS and CDR2 FNYEAQ. Deletions cut 5 bases from V and 6 bases from J, with 5 bases between. The CDR3 sequence is 11 residues long. CDR3 loop: CASSPSNEQFF. The CDR3 DNA sequence: TGTGCCAGCAGCCCCAGCAATGAGCAGTTCTTC.

The genes are TRBV7-2 and TRBJ2-3, with D possibly matching TRBD2 (6 bases). This CDR3 is built from 16 residues. Germline V gene sequence: CDR1 SGHTA, CDR2 FQGNSA. V lost 0 bases and J lost 1, with 11 bases in between. The CDR3: CASSLATGVGTDTQYF. The CDR3 bases are TGTGCCAGCAGCTTAGCCACGGGAGTAGGCACAGATACGCAGTATTTT.

This clone appeared once. The chain employs TRBV5-5 and TRBJ1-5; D possibly corresponds to TRBD1 (5 bases). The CDR3 length is 16 residues. Germline V gives CDR1 SGHKS, CDR2 YYEKEE (reference sequence). V was shortened by 1 base and J by 7 bases, with 18 bases between the two germline ends. The CDR3 protein is CASSLSGLASGQPQHF. CDR3 bases: TGTGCCAGCAGCTTGAGTGGCCTGGCCTCAGGGCAGCCCCAGCATTTT.